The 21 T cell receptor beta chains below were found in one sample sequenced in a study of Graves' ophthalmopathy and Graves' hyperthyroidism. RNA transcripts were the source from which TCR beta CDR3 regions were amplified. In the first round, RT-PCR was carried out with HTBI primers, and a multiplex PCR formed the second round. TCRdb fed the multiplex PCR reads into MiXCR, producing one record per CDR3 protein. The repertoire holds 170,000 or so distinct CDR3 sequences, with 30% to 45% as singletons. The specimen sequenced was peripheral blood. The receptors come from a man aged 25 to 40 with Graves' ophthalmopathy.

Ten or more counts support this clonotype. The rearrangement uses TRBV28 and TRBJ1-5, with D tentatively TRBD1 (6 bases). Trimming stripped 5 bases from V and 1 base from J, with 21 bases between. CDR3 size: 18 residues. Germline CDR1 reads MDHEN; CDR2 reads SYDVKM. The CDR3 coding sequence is TGTGCCAGCAGTCCCGGCGGGTTCGGGGGCTGGAGCAATCAGCCCCAGCATTTT. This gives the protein CASSPGGFGGWSNQPQHF. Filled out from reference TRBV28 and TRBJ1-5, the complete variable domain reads DVKVTQSSRYLVKRTGEKVFLECVQDMDHENMFWYRQDPGLGLRLIYFSYDVKMKEKGDIPEGYSVSREKKERFSLILESASTNQTSMYLCASSPGGFGGWSNQPQHFGDGTRLSIL.

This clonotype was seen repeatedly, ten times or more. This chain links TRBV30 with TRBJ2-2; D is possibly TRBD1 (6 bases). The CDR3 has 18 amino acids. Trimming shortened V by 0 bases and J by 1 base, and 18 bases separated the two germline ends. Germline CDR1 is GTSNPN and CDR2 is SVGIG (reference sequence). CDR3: CAWSVRLGQGWNTGELFF. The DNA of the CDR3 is TGTGCCTGGAGTGTACGTTTGGGCCAGGGGTGGAACACCGGGGAGCTGTTTTTT. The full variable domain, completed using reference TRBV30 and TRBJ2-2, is SQTIHQWPATLVQPVGSPLSLECTVEGTSNPNLYWYRQAAGRGLQLLFYSVGIGQISSEVPQNLSASRPQDRQFILSSKKLLLSDSGFYLCAWSVRLGQGWNTGELFFGEGSRLTVL.

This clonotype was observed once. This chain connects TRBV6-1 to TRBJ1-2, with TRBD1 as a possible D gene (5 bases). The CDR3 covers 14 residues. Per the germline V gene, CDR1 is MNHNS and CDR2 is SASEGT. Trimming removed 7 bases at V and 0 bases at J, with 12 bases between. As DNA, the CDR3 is TGTGCCAGCACACCGGGGCCAACTAACTATGGCTACACCTTC. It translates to CASTPGPTNYGYTF.

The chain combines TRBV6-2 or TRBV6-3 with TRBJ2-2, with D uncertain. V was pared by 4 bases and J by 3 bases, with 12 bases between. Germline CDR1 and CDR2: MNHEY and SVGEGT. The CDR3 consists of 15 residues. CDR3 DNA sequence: TGTGCCAGCAGTTTACCCATAGACTACACCGGGGAGCTGTTTTTT. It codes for CASSLPIDYTGELFF.

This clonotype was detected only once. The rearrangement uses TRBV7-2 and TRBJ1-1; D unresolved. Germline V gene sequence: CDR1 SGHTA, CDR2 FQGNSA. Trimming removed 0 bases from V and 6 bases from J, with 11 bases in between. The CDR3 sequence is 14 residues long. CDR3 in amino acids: CASSLAPEWSEAFF. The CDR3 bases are TGTGCCAGCAGCTTAGCCCCAGAATGGTCTGAAGCTTTCTTT.

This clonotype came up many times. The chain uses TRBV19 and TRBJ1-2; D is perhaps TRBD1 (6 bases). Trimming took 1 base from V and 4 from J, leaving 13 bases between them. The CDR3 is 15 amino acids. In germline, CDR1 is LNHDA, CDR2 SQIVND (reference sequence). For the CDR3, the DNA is TGTGCCAGTAGTATAGGGGCAGGGGCAGGCTATGGCTACACCTTC. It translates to CASSIGAGAGYGYTF.

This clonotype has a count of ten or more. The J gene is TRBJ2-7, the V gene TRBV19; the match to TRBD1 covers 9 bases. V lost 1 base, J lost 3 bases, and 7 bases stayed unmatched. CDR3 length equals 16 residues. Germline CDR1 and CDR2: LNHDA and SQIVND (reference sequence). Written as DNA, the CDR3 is TGTGCCAGTAGTATAGGAGGGACAGGGAATATCTACGAGCAGTACTTC. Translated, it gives CASSIGGTGNIYEQYF.

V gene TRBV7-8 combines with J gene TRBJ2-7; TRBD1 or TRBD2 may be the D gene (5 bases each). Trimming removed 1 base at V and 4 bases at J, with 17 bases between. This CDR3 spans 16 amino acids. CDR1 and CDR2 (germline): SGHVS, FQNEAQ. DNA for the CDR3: TGTGCCAGCAGCTTAGGGGGGACGGGGAAATTATACGAGCAGTACTTC. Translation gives CASSLGGTGKLYEQYF.

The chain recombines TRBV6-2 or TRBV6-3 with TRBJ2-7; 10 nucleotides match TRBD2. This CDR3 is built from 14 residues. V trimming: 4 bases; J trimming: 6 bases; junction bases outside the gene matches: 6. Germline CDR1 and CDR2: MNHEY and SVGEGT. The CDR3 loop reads CASSSLAGAGEQYF. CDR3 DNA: TGTGCCAGCAGTTCCCTAGCGGGAGCAGGCGAGCAGTACTTC.

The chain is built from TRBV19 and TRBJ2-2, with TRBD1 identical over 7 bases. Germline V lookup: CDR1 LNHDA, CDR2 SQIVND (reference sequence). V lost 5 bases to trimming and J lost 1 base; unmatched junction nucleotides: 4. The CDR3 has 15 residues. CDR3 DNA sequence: TGTGCCAGTAGTCTACGGACAGGGAACACCGGGGAGCTGTTTTTT. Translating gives CASSLRTGNTGELFF.

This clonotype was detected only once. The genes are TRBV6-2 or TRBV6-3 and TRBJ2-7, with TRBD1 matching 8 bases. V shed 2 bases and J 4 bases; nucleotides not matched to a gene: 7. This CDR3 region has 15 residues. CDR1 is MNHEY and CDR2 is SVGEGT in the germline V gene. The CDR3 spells CASSYPLGQAYEQYF. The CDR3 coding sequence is TGTGCCAGCAGTTACCCTTTGGGACAGGCATACGAGCAGTACTTC.

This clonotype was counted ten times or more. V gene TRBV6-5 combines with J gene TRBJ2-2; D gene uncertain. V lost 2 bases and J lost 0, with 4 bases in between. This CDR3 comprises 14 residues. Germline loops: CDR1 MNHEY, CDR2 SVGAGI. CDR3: CASSYRANTGELFF. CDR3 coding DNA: TGTGCCAGCAGTTACAGAGCGAACACCGGGGAGCTGTTTTTT.

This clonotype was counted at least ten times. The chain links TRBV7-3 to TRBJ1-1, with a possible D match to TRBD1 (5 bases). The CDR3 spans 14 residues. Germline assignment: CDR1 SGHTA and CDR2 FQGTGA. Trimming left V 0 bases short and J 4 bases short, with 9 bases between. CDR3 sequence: CASSLTYDSTEAFF. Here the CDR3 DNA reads TGTGCCAGCAGCTTAACATACGACAGCACTGAAGCTTTCTTT.

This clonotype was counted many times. Here the CDR3 reads CASSSRTGPYTGELFF. CDR3 in DNA: TGTGCCAGCAGTTCGAGGACAGGGCCGTACACCGGGGAGCTGTTTTTT. This sequence joins TRBV12-3 or TRBV12-4 and TRBJ2-2, with 8 bases lining up with TRBD1. V shed 4 bases and J 3 bases; nucleotides not matched to a gene: 7. The CDR3 covers 16 residues.

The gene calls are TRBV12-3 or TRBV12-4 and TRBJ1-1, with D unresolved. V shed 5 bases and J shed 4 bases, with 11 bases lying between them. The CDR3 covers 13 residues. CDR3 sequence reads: CASSLGESTEAFF. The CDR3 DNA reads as TGTGCCAGCAGTCTCGGGGAATCCACTGAAGCTTTCTTT.

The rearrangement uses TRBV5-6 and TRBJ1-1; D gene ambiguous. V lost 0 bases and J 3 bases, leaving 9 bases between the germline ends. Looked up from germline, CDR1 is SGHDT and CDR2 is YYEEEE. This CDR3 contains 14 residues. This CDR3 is CASSLGGRYTEAFF. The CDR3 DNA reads TGTGCCAGCAGCTTGGGGGGAAGGTACACTGAAGCTTTCTTT.

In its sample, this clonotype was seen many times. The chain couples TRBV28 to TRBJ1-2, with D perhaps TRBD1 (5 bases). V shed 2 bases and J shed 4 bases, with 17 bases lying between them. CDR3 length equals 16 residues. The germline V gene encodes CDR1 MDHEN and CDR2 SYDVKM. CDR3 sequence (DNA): TGTGCCAGCAGTTTAGTGGGTCAGGGCCGGGGCTATGGCTACACCTTC. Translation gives CASSLVGQGRGYGYTF.

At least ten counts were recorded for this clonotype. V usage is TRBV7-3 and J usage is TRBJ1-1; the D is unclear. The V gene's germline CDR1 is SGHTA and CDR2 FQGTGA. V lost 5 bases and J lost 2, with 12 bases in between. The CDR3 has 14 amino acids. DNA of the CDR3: TGTGCCAGCAGCCCCCAAGGCGGAAACACTGAAGCTTTCTTT. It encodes CASSPQGGNTEAFF.

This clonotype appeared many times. As DNA, the CDR3 is TGTGCCTGGAGTGTAGCAGGAGGGTTCTATGGCTACACCTTC. The encoded protein is CAWSVAGGFYGYTF. The rearrangement joins TRBV30 to TRBJ1-2; the D is unclear. The length of the CDR3 is 14 residues. V gave up 0 bases and J gave up 4 bases, with 12 bases separating them. In germline, CDR1 is GTSNPN, CDR2 SVGIG (reference sequence).

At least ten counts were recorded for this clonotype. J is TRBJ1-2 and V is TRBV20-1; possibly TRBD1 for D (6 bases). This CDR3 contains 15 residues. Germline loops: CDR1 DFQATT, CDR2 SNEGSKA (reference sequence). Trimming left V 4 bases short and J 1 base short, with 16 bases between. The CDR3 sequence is CSAMRGLRGNYGYTF. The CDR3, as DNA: TGCAGTGCTATGAGGGGCCTCAGGGGTAACTATGGCTACACCTTC.

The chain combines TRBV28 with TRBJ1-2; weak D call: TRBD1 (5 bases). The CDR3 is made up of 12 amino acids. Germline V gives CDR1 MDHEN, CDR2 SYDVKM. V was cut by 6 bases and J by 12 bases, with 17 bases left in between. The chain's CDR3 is CASRGPVSVNTF. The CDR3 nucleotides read TGTGCCAGCAGGGGACCGGTTAGTGTAAACACCTTC.